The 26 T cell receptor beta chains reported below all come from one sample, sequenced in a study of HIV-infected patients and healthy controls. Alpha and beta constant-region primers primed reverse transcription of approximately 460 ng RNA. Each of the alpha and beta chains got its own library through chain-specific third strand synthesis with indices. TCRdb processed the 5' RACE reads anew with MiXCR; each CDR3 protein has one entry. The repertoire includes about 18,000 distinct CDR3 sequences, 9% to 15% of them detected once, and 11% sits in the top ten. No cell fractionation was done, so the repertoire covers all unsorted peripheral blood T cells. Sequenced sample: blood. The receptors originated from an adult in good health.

The CDR3 DNA follows: TGCAGCGTGGGGGGGACAGGCGCAGAAGCTTTCTTT. It yields the protein CSVGGTGAEAFF. The gene calls are TRBV29-1 and TRBJ1-1; the match to TRBD1 covers 8 bases. Germline trimming cut 6 bases from V and 8 bases from J; bases unmatched to any gene: 8. The length of the CDR3 is 12 residues. Germline values: CDR1 SQVTM, CDR2 ANQGSEA.

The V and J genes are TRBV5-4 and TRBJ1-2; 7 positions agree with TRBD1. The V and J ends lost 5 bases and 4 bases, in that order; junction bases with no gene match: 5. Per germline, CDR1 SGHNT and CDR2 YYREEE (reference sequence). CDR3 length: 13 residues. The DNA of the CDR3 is TGTGCCAGCAGTAACACAGGGGTCTATGGCTACACCTTC. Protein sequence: CASSNTGVYGYTF.

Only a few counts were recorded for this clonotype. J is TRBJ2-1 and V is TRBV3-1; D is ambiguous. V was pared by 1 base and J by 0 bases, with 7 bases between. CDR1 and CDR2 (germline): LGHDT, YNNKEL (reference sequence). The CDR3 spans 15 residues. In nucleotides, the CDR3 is TGTGCCAGCAGCCAAGCTCCGCGCTCCTACAATGAGCAGTTCTTC. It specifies CASSQAPRSYNEQFF.

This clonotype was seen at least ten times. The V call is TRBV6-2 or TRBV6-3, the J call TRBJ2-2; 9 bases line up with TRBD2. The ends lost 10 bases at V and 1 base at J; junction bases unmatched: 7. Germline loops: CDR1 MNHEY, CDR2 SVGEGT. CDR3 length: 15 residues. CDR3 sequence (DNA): TGTGCCACCACCTTTAGCGGGGGGAACACCGGGGAGCTGTTTTTT. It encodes CATTFSGGNTGELFF.

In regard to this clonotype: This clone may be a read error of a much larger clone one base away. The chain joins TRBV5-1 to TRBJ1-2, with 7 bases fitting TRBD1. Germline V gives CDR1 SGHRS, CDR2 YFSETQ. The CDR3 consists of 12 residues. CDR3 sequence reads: CASSLAETGIHF. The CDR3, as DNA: TGCGCCAGCAGCTTGGCCGAGACAGGGATACACTTC.

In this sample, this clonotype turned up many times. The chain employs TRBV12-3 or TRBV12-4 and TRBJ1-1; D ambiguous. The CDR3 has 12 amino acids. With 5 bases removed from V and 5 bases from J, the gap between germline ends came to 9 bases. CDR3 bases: TGTGCCAGCAGTCCTTTGGGTACTGAAGCTTTCTTT. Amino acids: CASSPLGTEAFF.

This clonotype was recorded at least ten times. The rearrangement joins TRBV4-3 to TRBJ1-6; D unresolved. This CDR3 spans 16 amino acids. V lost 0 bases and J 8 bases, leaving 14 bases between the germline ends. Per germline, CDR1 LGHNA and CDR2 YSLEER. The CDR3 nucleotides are TGCGCCAGCAGCCAAGATTCGGAGGGAAGGTATTCACCCCTCCACTTT. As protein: CASSQDSEGRYSPLHF.

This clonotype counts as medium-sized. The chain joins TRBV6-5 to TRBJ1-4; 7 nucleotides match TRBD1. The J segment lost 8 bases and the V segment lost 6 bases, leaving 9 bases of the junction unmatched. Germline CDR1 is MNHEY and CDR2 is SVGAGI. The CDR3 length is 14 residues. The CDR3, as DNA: TGTGCCAGCAGGTCCGACAGGGTACGGGAAAAACTGTTTTTT. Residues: CASRSDRVREKLFF.

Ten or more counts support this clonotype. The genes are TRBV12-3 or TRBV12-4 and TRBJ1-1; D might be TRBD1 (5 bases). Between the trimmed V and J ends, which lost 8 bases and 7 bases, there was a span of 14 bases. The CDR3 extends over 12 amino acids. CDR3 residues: CASGGTKDEAFF. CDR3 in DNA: TGTGCCAGCGGGGGGACCAAAGATGAAGCTTTCTTT.

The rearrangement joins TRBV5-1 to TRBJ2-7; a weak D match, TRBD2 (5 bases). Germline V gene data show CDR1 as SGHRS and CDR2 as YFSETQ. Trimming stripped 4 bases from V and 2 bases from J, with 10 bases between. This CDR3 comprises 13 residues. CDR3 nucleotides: TGCGCCAGCAGCCACCCGGAGGCCTACGAGCAGTACTTC. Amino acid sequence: CASSHPEAYEQYF.

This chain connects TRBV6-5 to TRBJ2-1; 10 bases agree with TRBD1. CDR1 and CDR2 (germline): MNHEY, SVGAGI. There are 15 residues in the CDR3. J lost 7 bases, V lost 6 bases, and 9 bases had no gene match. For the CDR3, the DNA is TGTGCCAGCAGCCCCCGACAGGGGGCAAGAAATGAGCAGTTCTTC. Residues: CASSPRQGARNEQFF.

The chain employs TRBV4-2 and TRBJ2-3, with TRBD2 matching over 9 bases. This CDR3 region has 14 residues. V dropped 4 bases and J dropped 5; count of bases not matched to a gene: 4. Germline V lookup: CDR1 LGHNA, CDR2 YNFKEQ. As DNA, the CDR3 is TGTGCCAGCAGCCTAGCGGGGGAGGGAGATACGCAGTATTTT. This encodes CASSLAGEGDTQYF.

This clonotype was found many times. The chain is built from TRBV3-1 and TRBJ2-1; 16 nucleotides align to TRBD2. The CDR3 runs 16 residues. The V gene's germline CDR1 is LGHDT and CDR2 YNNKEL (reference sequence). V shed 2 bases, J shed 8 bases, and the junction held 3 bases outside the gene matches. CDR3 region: CASSQPGTSGGDEQFF. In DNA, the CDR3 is TGTGCCAGCAGCCAACCCGGGACTAGCGGGGGGGATGAGCAGTTCTTC.

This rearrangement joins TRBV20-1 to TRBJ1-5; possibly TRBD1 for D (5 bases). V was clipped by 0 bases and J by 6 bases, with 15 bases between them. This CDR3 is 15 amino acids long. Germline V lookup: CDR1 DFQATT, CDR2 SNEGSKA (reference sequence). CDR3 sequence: CSARDRALGVQPQHF. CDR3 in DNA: TGCAGTGCTAGAGATAGGGCCCTAGGGGTTCAGCCCCAGCATTTT.

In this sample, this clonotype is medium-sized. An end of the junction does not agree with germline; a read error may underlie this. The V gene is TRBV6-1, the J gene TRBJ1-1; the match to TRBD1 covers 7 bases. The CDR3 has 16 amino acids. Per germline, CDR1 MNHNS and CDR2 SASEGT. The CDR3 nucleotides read TGTGCCAGCAGAGAAGGGGAGGGGGCGCCGGTCACTGAAGCTTTCTTT. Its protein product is CASREGEGAPVTEAFF.

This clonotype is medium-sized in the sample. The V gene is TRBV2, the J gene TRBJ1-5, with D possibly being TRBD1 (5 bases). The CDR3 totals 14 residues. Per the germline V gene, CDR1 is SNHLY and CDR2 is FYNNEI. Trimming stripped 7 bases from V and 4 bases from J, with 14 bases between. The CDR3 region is CASNTNRGNQPQHF. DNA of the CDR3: TGTGCCAGCAACACCAATCGGGGGAATCAGCCCCAGCATTTT. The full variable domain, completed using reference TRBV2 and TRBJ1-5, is EPEVTQTPSHQVTQMGQEVILRCVPISNHLYFYWYRQILGQKVEFLVSFYNNEISEKSEIFDDQFSVERPDGSNFTLKIRSTKLEDSAMYFCASNTNRGNQPQHFGDGTRLSIL.

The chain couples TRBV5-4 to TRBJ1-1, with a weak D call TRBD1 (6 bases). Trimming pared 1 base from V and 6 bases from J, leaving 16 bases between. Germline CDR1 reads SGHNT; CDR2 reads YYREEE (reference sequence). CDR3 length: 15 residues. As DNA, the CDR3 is TGTGCCAGCAGCTTGAATGGTTTGCAGGGGTCTGAAGCTTTCTTT. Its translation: CASSLNGLQGSEAFF. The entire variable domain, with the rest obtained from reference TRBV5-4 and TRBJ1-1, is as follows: ETGVTQSPTHLIKTRGQQVTLRCSSQSGHNTVSWYQQALGQGPQFIFQYYREEENGRGNFPPRFSGLQFPNYSSELNVNALELDDSALYLCASSLNGLQGSEAFFGQGTRLTVV.

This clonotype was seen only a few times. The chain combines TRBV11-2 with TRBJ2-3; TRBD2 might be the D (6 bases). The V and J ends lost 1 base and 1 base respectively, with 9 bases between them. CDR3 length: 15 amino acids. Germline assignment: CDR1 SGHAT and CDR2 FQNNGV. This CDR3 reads CASSLAGDGTDTQYF. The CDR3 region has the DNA TGTGCCAGCAGCTTAGCGGGGGACGGCACAGATACGCAGTATTTT. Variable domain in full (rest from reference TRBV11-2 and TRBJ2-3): EAGVAQSPRYKIIEKRQSVAFWCNPISGHATLYWYQQILGQGPKLLIQFQNNGVVDDSQLPKDRFSAERLKGVDSTLKIQPAKLEDSAVYLCASSLAGDGTDTQYFGPGTRLTVL.

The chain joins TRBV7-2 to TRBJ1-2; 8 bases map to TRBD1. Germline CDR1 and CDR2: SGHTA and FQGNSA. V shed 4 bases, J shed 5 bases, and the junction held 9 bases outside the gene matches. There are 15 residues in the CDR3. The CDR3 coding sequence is TGTGCCAGCAGCTCTTACTCAGGGGGCGGTTATGGCTACACCTTC. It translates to CASSSYSGGGYGYTF.

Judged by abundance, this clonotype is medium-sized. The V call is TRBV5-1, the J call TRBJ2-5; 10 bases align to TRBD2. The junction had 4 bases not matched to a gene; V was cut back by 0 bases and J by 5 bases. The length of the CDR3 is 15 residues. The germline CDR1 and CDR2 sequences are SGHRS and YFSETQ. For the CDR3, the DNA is TGCGCCAGCAGCTTGGGACTAGCGGGCCAGGAGACCCAGTACTTC. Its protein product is CASSLGLAGQETQYF.

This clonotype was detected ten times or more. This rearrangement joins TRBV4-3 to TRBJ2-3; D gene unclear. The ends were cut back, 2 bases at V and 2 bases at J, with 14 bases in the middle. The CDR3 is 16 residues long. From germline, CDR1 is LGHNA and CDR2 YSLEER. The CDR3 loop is CASSQMGRHDTDTQYF. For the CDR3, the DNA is TGCGCCAGCAGCCAAATGGGCCGGCACGACACAGATACGCAGTATTTT.

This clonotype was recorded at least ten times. CDR3 amino acids: CASSLHGSSSGNTIYF. The CDR3 nucleotides read TGCGCCAGCAGCCTTCATGGGTCTTCCTCTGGAAACACCATATATTTT. The rearrangement joins TRBV4-3 to TRBJ1-3; no reliable D call. There are 16 residues in the CDR3. V gave up 4 bases and J gave up 0 bases, with 13 bases separating them. Germline assignment: CDR1 LGHNA and CDR2 YSLEER.

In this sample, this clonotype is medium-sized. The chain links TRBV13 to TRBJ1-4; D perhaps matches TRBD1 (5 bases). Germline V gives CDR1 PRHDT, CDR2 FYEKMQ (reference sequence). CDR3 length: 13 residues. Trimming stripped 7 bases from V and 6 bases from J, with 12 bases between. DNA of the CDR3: TGTGCCAGCACTCAGGGCGCGGATGAAAAACTGTTTTTT. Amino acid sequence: CASTQGADEKLFF.

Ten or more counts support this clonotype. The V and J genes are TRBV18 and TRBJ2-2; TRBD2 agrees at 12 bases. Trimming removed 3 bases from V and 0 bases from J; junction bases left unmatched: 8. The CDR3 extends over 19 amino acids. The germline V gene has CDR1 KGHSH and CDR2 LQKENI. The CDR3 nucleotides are TGTGCCAGCTCACCGTTAGGACTAGCGGGGAGCTCGAACACCGGGGAGCTGTTTTTT. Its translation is CASSPLGLAGSSNTGELFF.

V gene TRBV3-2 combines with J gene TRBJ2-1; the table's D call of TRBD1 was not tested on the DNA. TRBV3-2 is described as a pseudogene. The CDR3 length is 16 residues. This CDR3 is CASSQDKTGGDNEQFF. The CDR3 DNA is TGTGCCAGCAGCCAAGATAAAACGGGGGGTGACAATGAGCAGTTCTTC.

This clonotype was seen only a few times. CDR3 sequence: CASSPSKGTGANVLTF. Here the CDR3 DNA reads TGTGCCAGCAGCCCGAGCAAAGGGACCGGGGCCAACGTCCTGACTTTC. This rearrangement joins TRBV7-2 to TRBJ2-6; D is tentatively TRBD1 or TRBD2 (5 bases each). Germline loops: CDR1 SGHTA, CDR2 FQGNSA. The CDR3 runs to 16 residues. Trimming took off 5 bases at V and 4 bases at J, with 15 bases between the two ends. Full variable domain (remainder filled in from reference TRBV7-2 and TRBJ2-6): GAGVSQSPSNKVTEKGKDVELRCDPISGHTALYWYRQSLGQGLEFLIYFQGNSAPDKSGLPSDRFSAERTGGSVSTLTIQRTQQEDSAVYLCASSPSKGTGANVLTFGAGSRLTVL.